This TCR beta chain was profiled in a study of human T cells and chemical hapten exposure. The overall study: There were weekly diphenylcyclopropenone doses to the scalp for patients throughout the approximately 24-week study. Findings and caveats of the study: The immune response of these alopecia patients might not match healthy individuals'.

Germline V gene lookup returns CDR1 SGHKS and CDR2 YYEKEE (reference sequence). The ends lost 2 bases at V and 7 bases at J; junction bases unmatched: 6. The CDR3 sequence is 14 residues long. Within the library, unique molecular identifiers were attached to each individual cDNA molecule. MiXCR, applied by TCRdb to the RACE reads, yields one record per CDR3 protein. The table records more than 75,000 distinct CDR3 sequences, around 9.3% of them present only once. The time point here: patch test 2, 6 weeks after DPC sensitization. Treatment indicated: therapeutic diphenylcyclopropenone sensitization with weekly scalp DPC. Blood draws came first, before each patch test. In this sample, this clonotype turned up a few times. No antigen is known for it.

The receptor was isolated from a woman aged 40 to 50 with alopecia areata. Some clones in this sample may be carry-over from other donors' samples. The chain carries TRBV5-5 and TRBJ1-5; 7 nucleotides agree with TRBD1. The sequencing used whole blood, collected in connection with sensitization to the hapten diphenylcyclopropenone (DPC). In DNA form, the CDR3 reads TGTGCCAGCAGCTTCGGTCAGGGGGGCCAGCCCCAGCATTTT. Translation: CASSFGQGGQPQHF.